The sequence of this T cell receptor beta chain was determined in a study of OX40 agonist ivuxolimab in advanced cancers. Background on the whole study: Ivuxolimab was a fully human IgG2 agonistic monoclonal antibody targeting the costimulatory receptor OX40 (CD134). Intravenous ivuxolimab was administered to patients every 2 weeks at six dose levels: 0.01, 0.1, 0.3, 1.5, 3 and 10 mg/kg. Of the approximately 50 dose-escalation patients, hepatocellular carcinoma was present in around 20, melanoma in approximately 15, renal cell carcinoma in 9 and head and neck cancer in 9. A male proportion of under 85% and a mean age of 60 years, ranging from roughly 23 to 79, were recorded for the dose-escalation cohort. Patients were allowed to have had prior anti-PD-1, anti-PD-L1 or anti-CTLA-4 therapy, and approximately 40% of the dose-escalation patients had previously received checkpoint inhibitors. Partial responses were achieved by three dose-escalation patients, of whom one had hepatocellular carcinoma and two had cutaneous melanoma. Peripheral TCRbeta sequencing aimed to test whether ivuxolimab altered TCR sequence diversity and caused clonal T-cell expansion. The paper reports the monotherapy dose-escalation portion (N = 52 patients) of the phase I ivuxolimab trial.

Trimming takes 1 base from V and 1 base from J, and the germline ends sit 8 bases apart. Reading from cysteine to phenylalanine, the CDR3 counts 15 amino acids. Only CDR3 DNA remains: 45 bases, in frame from the first base. According to the germline V gene, CDR1 reads MNHNS and CDR2 reads SASEGT. Overall study outcomes, separate from this receptor: Low levels of normalized T-cell clonal expansion were also seen in some nonresponding patients. On average, CD8+ T cells showed more expanded clones than CD4+ T cells after ivuxolimab. At doses of 0.1 to 3.0 mg/kg, clonal expansion of both CD4+ and CD8+ blood T cells was observed from baseline to week 6. Partial responders in the 0.1-3.0 mg/kg groups had among the lowest normalized peripheral clonal expansion, especially among CD8+ T cells. Antigen specificity was not determined for the clonally expanded peripheral T cells.

With regard to this clone: Its antigen target is currently unknown. The sample holds no much larger clone one base away, and base qualities are not on file.

Patients with a history of autoimmune disease or receiving systemic immunosuppression were excluded from the trial. Peripheral blood for TCR sequencing was collected from all dose cohorts at baseline, on cycle 4 day 1, and on cycle 7 day 1. The samples were drawn from a first-in-human, open-label, multicenter phase I dose-escalation trial of ivuxolimab. Adults with locally advanced or metastatic head and neck squamous cell, hepatocellular, melanoma or renal cell carcinoma were enrolled in the trial. Before TCR sequencing, CD4+ T cells and CD8+ T cells were sorted from peripheral blood as separate populations. To sequence the TCRbeta CDR3 region, genomic DNA was isolated from the sorted cells. The immunoSEQ Assay was used for sequencing of TCRbeta CDR3 regions. TCRdb took over this immuneACCESS table, retaining in-frame rearrangements with V and J assigned. Such tables are incomplete; in checked studies, under half of the missing clones stem from an unresolved V gene, and the remainder is unexplained. The sample table contains some 14,000 clones; only one count was recorded for about 60% of them. The top ten hold approximately 8.4% of the sample.

The sample was CD4+ or CD8+ T cells sorted from blood, taken in a trial of the OX40 agonist ivuxolimab. The TCR was taken from an adult with an advanced solid tumor such as melanoma, head and neck, liver or kidney cancer. The chain is encoded by TRBV6-1 joined to TRBJ1-5; no D gene can be assigned with confidence. At the DNA level, the sequence is TGTGCCAGCAGTGAAGGGGTTATGAGCAATCAGCCCCAGCATTTT. Its protein product is CASSEGVMSNQPQHF.